Only a few counts were recorded for the clone carrying this T cell receptor (beta chain). Antigen unknown. The sample originates from a study of T-cell memory formation after mild COVID-19. Study observations and caveats: Clones which contracted sat mainly in CM and EM if CD4+, and in EMRA if CD8+. Day 37-peaking second-wave clones had unconfirmed SARS-CoV-2 specificity. Pre-infection memory held some responding clones, suggesting pre-existing cross-reactive T cells responded.

There are 13 residues in the CDR3. With 3 bases removed from V and 3 bases from J, the gap between germline ends came to 9 bases. TCRdb called the 5' RACE reads again in MiXCR, with one record for every CDR3 protein. The data hold roughly 48,000 distinct CDR3 sequences, with roughly a quarter observed a single time. This chain connects TRBV12-3 or TRBV12-4 to TRBJ2-7; D not certain. Sample: PBMCs or a T cell subset sorted from them (not recorded which). This receptor was obtained from a man aged 18 to 29 who had mild COVID-19 (a few samples of this study predate the infection). Cell type and time point are not known. The CDR3 spells CASSLGNHYEQYF. CDR3 DNA sequence: TGTGCCAGCAGTTTGGGCAACCACTACGAGCAGTACTTC.